This TCR beta chain stems from a study of blood T cells in healthy people across ages. Per-sample yields of isolated PBMCs were at least 6 million. This clonotype was observed many times. Its antigen is not known. A second PCR of 7 to 11 cycles used a sample-barcoded 5' primer and a J-beta primer mix. Using its own MiXCR run on the 5' RACE reads, TCRdb lists one record per CDR3 protein. Of about 670,000 distinct CDR3 sequences in the sample, more than 45% are singletons; the top ten hold 13%. Findings and caveats of the study: Naive CD4+ cells and diversity were both higher in long-lived donors than in aged donors.

The CDR3 loop spans 15 amino acids. CDR1 is SGDLS, CDR2 YYNGEE, per germline. The ends lost 2 bases at V and 7 bases at J; junction bases unmatched: 7. The chain links TRBV9 to TRBJ2-1; TRBD2 agrees at 9 bases. Sequencing used blood. The source of this sequence is a woman aged 80 or over in good health. DNA for the CDR3: TGTGCCAGCAGCGTTCTTAGCGGGAGTGATAATGAGCAGTTCTTC. Its protein product is CASSVLSGSDNEQFF.